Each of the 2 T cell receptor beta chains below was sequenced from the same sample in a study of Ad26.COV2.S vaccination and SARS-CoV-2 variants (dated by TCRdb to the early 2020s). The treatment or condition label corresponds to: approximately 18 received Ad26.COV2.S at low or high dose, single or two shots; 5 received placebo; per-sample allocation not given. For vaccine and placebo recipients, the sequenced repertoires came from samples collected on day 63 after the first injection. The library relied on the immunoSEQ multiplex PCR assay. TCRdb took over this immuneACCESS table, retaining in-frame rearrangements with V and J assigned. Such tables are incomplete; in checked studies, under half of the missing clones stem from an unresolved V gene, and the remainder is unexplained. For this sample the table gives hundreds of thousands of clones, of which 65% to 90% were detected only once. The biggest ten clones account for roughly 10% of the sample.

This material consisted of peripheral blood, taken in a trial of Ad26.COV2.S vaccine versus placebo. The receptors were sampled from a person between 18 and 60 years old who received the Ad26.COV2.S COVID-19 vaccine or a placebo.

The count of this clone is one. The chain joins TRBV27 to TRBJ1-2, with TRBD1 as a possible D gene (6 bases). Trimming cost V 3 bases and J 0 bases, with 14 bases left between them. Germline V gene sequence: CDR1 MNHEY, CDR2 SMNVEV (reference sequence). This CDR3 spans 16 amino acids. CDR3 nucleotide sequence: TGTGCCAGCAGTTTCCGAGGGGGGCCCGCTAACTATGGCTACACCTTC. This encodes CASSFRGGPANYGYTF.

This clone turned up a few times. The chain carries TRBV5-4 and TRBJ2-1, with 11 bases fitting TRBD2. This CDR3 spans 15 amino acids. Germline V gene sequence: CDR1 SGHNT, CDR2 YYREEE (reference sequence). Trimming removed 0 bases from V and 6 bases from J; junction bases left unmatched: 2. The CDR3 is CASSLALAGANEQFF. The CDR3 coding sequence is TGTGCCAGCAGCTTGGCACTAGCGGGAGCCAATGAGCAGTTCTTC.